A selection of T cell receptor beta chains follows, all from one sample in a study of OX40 agonist ivuxolimab in advanced cancers. Here immunoSEQ multiplex PCR was the method, and the copy in TCRdb shows in-frame clones only, minus some. This table has approximately 75,000 clones, roughly 78% appearing once. The sample was CD4+ or CD8+ T cells sorted from blood, taken in a trial of the OX40 agonist ivuxolimab. These receptor sequences come from an adult with an advanced solid tumor such as melanoma, head and neck, liver or kidney cancer. CDR3s include the opening cysteine and the closing phenylalanine or tryptophan. D genes are given only for firm matches. Size tells how often a clone was seen (once, few, many) or the class of an expanded clone, and some rows leave it out.

D gene,V gene,J gene,clone size,CDR3 protein,CDR3 DNA
.,TRBV6-6,TRBJ1-1,.,CASSDNPWTEAFF,TGTGCCAGCAGTGACAACCCGTGGACTGAAGCTTTCTTT
TRBD2,TRBV6-1,TRBJ2-1,.,CASSEAGGPFEQFF,TGTGCCAGCAGTGAAGCGGGAGGGCCTTTTGAGCAGTTCTTC
.,TRBV19,TRBJ1-2,.,CASSMAGAYGYTF,TGTGCCAGTAGTATGGCAGGGGCCTATGGCTACACCTTC
.,TRBV9,TRBJ2-5,.,CASSVGTLETQYF,TGTGCCAGCAGCGTAGGGACTTTAGAGACCCAGTACTTC
.,TRBV6-5,TRBJ1-3,.,CASSYRVGSSGNTIYF,TGTGCCAGCAGTTACAGGGTCGGAAGCTCTGGAAACACCATATATTTT
.,TRBV7-9,TRBJ1-4,few,CASSASSGNNEKLFF,TGTGCCAGCAGCGCGTCCTCTGGGAATAATGAAAAACTGTTTTTT
.,TRBV7-2,TRBJ1-2,.,CASSLNVAAGYGYTF,TGTGCCAGCAGCTTAAATGTAGCGGCGGGCTATGGCTACACCTTC
.,TRBV19,TRBJ1-6,few,CASSFQGGSPLHF,TGTGCCAGTAGTTTCCAAGGGGGTTCACCCCTCCACTTT
TRBD2,TRBV29-1,TRBJ2-3,.,CSVPRRGSTDTQYF,TGCAGCGTCCCTCGGCGGGGGAGCACAGATACGCAGTATTTT
TRBD1,TRBV4-1,TRBJ1-5,.,CASSRGTGPNQPQHF,TGCGCCAGCAGCCGAGGGACAGGGCCAAATCAGCCCCAGCATTTT
.,TRBV5-8,TRBJ2-6,.,CASSSRASGANVLTF,TGTGCCAGCAGCTCTCGGGCCTCTGGGGCCAACGTCCTGACTTTC
.,TRBV6-1,TRBJ2-7,.,CASSEFGWSSYEQYF,TGTGCCAGCAGTGAATTCGGGTGGAGCTCCTACGAGCAGTACTTC
.,TRBV19,TRBJ2-3,.,CASRQSQDPGDTQYF,TGTGCCAGTAGACAGTCCCAGGACCCGGGAGATACGCAGTATTTT
.,TRBV7-9,TRBJ1-2,once,CASSLGVDYGYTF,TGTGCCAGCAGCTTAGGAGTTGACTATGGCTACACCTTC
TRBD2,TRBV5-8,TRBJ2-3,once,CASSLGLGASTDTQYF,TGTGCCAGCAGCCTGGGACTAGGCGCTAGCACAGATACGCAGTATTTT
.,TRBV18,TRBJ1-1,.,CASSPLTIEKNTEAFF,TGTGCCAGCTCACCCCTTACGATAGAAAAGAACACTGAAGCTTTCTTT
.,TRBV7-2,TRBJ2-3,.,CASSLLGQSTDTQYF,TGTGCCAGCAGCTTACTAGGGCAAAGCACAGATACGCAGTATTTT
TRBD2,TRBV19,TRBJ2-2,.,CASTPGGAGTGELFF,TGTGCCAGTACCCCCGGGGGGGCTGGCACCGGGGAGCTGTTTTTT
.,TRBV18,TRBJ1-2,.,CASSRPGAGPFDGYTF,TGTGCCAGCTCACGCCCGGGGGCCGGACCATTTGATGGCTACACCTTC